A single TCR beta chain is shown here with its context. Its antigen is unknown. This sample was taken from a study of breast tumors, draining lymph nodes, adjacent tissues. Germline V gene data show CDR1 as DFQATT and CDR2 as SNEGSKA (reference sequence). The CDR3 totals 14 residues. Deletions cut 5 bases from V and 3 bases from J, with 14 bases between. Notes on the study in general: Most tumor T cells seemingly derive from lymph node, then expand in tumor. Data only fit, rather than demonstrated, lymph node origin of most tumor T cells. Luminal-like breast cancer showed significantly greater tumor-nontumor repertoire similarity than basal-like breast cancer did. Tumor repertoires ranked between lymph nodes and nontumor tissue in diversity, with V and J gene preferences.

Via MiXCR, TCRdb re-called the multiplex PCR reads, giving one row per CDR3 protein. Among about 180,000 distinct CDR3 sequences listed, more than 25% were seen once. Samples came from axillary lymph nodes draining the breast cancer. The chain carries TRBV20-1 and TRBJ2-1; D is perhaps TRBD1 (6 bases). Specimen: axillary lymph node tissue. The source of this sequence is a female donor with breast cancer. Some clones in this sample may be carry-over from other donors' samples. The CDR3 nucleotides read TGCAGTGCTCCGAATACAGGGTTCTACAATGAGCAGTTCTTC. This gives the protein CSAPNTGFYNEQFF.